Listed below are T cell receptor beta chains from one sample, sequenced in a study of response to subunit inactivated influenza vaccine. TCRdb analysed the RT-PCR reads with MiXCR anew, one entry per CDR3 protein. Seen here are roughly 540,000 distinct CDR3 sequences, approximately 20% observed once, and the top ten hold approximately 3%. This sample was shared with a second study, whose subject was T cells expressing NK-cell markers.

The source was CD4+ T cells sorted from PBMCs, collected roughly 12 days after vaccination. Every receptor here comes from a man aged 50 or older who received an inactivated influenza vaccine. The CDR3 runs from the conserved cysteine through the conserved F or W. D genes are given only for firm matches. Some rows have no size entry. The others give once, few or many, or a class for an expanded clone.

size | D | J | length | V | CDR3 | DNA
many | NA | TRBJ2-7 | 13 | TRBV20-1 | CSAVQKPSYEQYF | TGCAGTGCTGTTCAGAAACCTTCCTACGAGCAGTACTTC
many | NA | TRBJ1-1 | 13 | TRBV29-1 | CSVGEAMNTEAFF | TGCAGCGTAGGAGAAGCGATGAACACTGAAGCTTTCTTT
NA | NA | TRBJ1-2 | 13 | TRBV7-2 | CATLRQRVRGYTF | TGTGCCACCCTCCGGCAGAGGGTCCGGGGCTACACCTTC
NA | NA | TRBJ2-1 | 15 | TRBV5-1 | CASSLDAGDINEQFF | TGCGCCAGCAGCTTGGACGCCGGGGACATTAATGAGCAGTTCTTC
many | NA | TRBJ1-2 | 11 | TRBV20-1 | CSASPGYGYTF | TGCAGTGCTAGTCCGGGCTATGGCTACACCTTC
few | TRBD1 | TRBJ1-1 | 16 | TRBV4-2 | CASSQDLQDRGTEAFF | TGTGCCAGCAGCCAAGATCTCCAGGACAGGGGTACTGAAGCTTTCTTT
NA | NA | TRBJ2-7 | 15 | TRBV29-1 | CSVDSQGKGTYEQYF | TGCAGCGTTGACTCTCAGGGAAAGGGAACCTACGAGCAGTACTTC
NA | TRBD2 | TRBJ2-1 | 17 | TRBV14 | CASSQASGRAEFHEQFF | TGTGCCAGCAGCCAAGCAAGCGGGAGGGCCGAATTTCATGAGCAGTTCTTC
few | NA | TRBJ2-3 | 15 | TRBV20-1 | CSARPPHLGGYTQYF | TGCAGTGCTAGACCCCCCCACCTGGGCGGCTATACGCAGTATTTT
NA | TRBD1 | TRBJ2-7 | 15 | TRBV4-2 | CASSQTGQGVGEQYF | TGTGCCAGCAGCCAAACCGGACAGGGGGTGGGGGAGCAGTACTTC
once | NA | TRBJ2-1 | 15 | TRBV18 | CASSPNRGVWDEQFF | TGTGCCAGCTCACCAAATAGAGGCGTGTGGGATGAGCAGTTCTTC
NA | TRBD1 | TRBJ1-2 | 14 | TRBV7-2 | CASSLSRDRVGYTF | TGTGCCAGCAGCTTGTCACGGGACAGGGTTGGCTACACCTTC
few | NA | TRBJ2-3 | 17 | TRBV5-1 | CASSSIRGTYLRDTQYF | TGCGCCAGCAGCTCGATCCGCGGCACCTACTTGAGGGATACGCAGTATTTT
few | NA | TRBJ1-5 | 13 | TRBV28 | CASSSSGSRPQHF | TGTGCCAGCAGTTCCTCCGGTTCGCGGCCCCAGCATTTT
many | TRBD1 | TRBJ2-5 | 15 | TRBV6-2/TRBV6-3 | CASSYFRTGLGTQYF | TGTGCCAGCAGTTACTTTAGGACAGGCCTTGGGACCCAGTACTTC
NA | NA | TRBJ2-3 | 17 | TRBV10-3 | CAISENLGSSSTDTQYF | TGTGCCATCAGTGAGAACTTAGGCAGTTCTAGCACAGATACGCAGTATTTT
few | NA | TRBJ1-2 | 12 | TRBV7-9 | CASSADSSGYTF | TGTGCCAGCAGCGCCGACAGTTCCGGCTACACCTTC
NA | NA | TRBJ2-5 | 12 | TRBV20-1 | CSGDPTQETQYF | TGCAGTGGGGACCCGACACAAGAGACCCAGTACTTC
once | NA | TRBJ2-7 | 15 | TRBV29-1 | CSVEDPWGTTYEQYF | TGCAGCGTTGAAGATCCTTGGGGCACAACCTACGAGCAGTACTTC
few | TRBD1 | TRBJ1-4 | 15 | TRBV6-1 | CASSEGTGSGEKLFF | TGTGCCAGCAGTGAAGGGACAGGGAGTGGTGAAAAACTGTTTTTT
few | NA | TRBJ1-5 | 14 | TRBV20-1 | CSAKDISSNQPQHF | TGCAGTGCGAAGGACATTTCTAGCAATCAGCCCCAGCATTTT
few | NA | TRBJ2-7 | 11 | TRBV20-1 | CSASNPYEQYF | TGCAGTGCTAGTAACCCCTACGAGCAGTACTTC